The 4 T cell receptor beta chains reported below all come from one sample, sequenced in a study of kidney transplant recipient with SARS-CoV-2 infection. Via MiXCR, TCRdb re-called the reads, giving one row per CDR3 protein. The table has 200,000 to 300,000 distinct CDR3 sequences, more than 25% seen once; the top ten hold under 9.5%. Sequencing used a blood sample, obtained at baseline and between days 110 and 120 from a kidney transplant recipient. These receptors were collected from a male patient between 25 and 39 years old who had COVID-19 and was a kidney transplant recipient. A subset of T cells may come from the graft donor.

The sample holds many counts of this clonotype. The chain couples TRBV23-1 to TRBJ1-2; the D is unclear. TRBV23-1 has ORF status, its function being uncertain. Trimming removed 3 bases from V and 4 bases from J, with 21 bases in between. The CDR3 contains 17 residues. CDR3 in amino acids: CASSQNGLRRKTYGYTF. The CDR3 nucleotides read TGCGCCAGCAGTCAGAACGGGCTACGCAGAAAGACCTATGGCTACACCTTC.

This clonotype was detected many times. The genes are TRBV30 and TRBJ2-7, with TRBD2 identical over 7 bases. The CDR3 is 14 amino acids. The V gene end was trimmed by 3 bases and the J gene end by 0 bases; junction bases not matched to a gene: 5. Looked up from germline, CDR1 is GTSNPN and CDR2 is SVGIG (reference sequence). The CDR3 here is CAWRKGGSSYEQYF. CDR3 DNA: TGTGCCTGGAGAAAGGGAGGGAGCTCCTACGAGCAGTACTTC.

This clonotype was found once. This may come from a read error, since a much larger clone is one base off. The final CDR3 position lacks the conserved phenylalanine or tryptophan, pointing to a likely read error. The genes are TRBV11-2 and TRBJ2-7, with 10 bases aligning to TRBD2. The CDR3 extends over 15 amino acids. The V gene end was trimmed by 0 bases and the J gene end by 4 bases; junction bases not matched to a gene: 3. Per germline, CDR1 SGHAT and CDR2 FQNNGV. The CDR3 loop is CASSLEASGSYEQYL. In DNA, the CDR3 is TGTGCCAGCAGCTTAGAGGCTAGCGGGAGTTACGAGCAGTACCTC.

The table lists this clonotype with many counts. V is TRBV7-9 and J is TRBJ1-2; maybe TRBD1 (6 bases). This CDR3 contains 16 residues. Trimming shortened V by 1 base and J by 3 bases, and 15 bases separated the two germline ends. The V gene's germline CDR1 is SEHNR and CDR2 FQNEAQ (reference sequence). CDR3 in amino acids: CASSLEGGSGDYGYTF. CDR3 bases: TGTGCCAGCAGCTTAGAGGGGGGCAGTGGAGACTATGGCTACACCTTC.